The 30 T cell receptor beta chains below were found in one sample sequenced in a study of blood T cells in healthy people across ages. The authors ran a second PCR of 7 to 11 cycles using a sample-barcoded 5' primer and a J-beta primer mix. TCRdb re-analysed the 5' RACE reads in MiXCR, keeping a single row per CDR3 protein. Of roughly 1,500,000 distinct CDR3 sequences listed, 34% are singletons. Material: blood. The receptors were sampled from a woman under 40 in good health.

The rearrangement links TRBV20-1 to TRBJ1-1, with D possibly TRBD1 on 5 matching bases. This CDR3 is 16 amino acids long. Deletions cut 0 bases from V and 0 bases from J, with 14 bases between. In germline, CDR1 is DFQATT, CDR2 SNEGSKA (reference sequence). The CDR3 reads CSAREGNTGMNTEAFF. In DNA, the CDR3 is TGCAGTGCTAGAGAGGGTAATACAGGCATGAACACTGAAGCTTTCTTT.

The table lists this clonotype with many counts. The chain couples TRBV7-9 to TRBJ2-6; the match to TRBD2 covers 8 bases. Trimming cost V 2 bases and J 9 bases; bases outside gene matches: 6. The CDR3 consists of 15 residues. Looked up from germline, CDR1 is SEHNR and CDR2 is FQNEAQ (reference sequence). This CDR3 reads CASSLTSGTSNVLTF. In DNA form, the CDR3 reads TGTGCCAGCAGCTTAACATCTGGGACTAGCAACGTCCTGACTTTC. Together with reference TRBV7-9 and TRBJ2-6, the CDR3 gives the full variable domain: DTGVSQNPRHKITKRGQNVTFRCDPISEHNRLYWYRQTLGQGPEFLTYFQNEAQLEKSRLLSDRFSAERPKGSFSTLEIQRTEQGDSAMYLCASSLTSGTSNVLTFGAGSRLTVL.

A word on this clonotype: At one of its ends the junction is not consistent with the germline gene, which may arise from a read error. V is TRBV29-1 and J is TRBJ2-2; the D gene is possibly TRBD2 (6 bases). The CDR3 has 14 amino acids. Germline loops: CDR1 SQVTM, CDR2 ANQGSEA. The CDR3 spells CSVEGQRGTGGLFF. The CDR3 DNA reads TGCAGCGTTGAAGGTCAGAGGGGAACCGGGGGGCTGTTTTTT.

The V and J genes are TRBV28 and TRBJ2-5, with D possibly TRBD2 on 7 matching bases. Germline V gene data show CDR1 as MDHEN and CDR2 as SYDVKM. The V and J ends lost 5 bases and 4 bases respectively, with 26 bases between them. The CDR3 covers 18 residues. CDR3 amino acids: CASSGQWGLQGKGETQYF. The CDR3 nucleotides are TGTGCCAGCAGTGGACAGTGGGGACTACAGGGAAAGGGAGAGACCCAGTACTTC. Full variable domain (remainder filled in from reference TRBV28 and TRBJ2-5): DVKVTQSSRYLVKRTGEKVFLECVQDMDHENMFWYRQDPGLGLRLIYFSYDVKMKEKGDIPEGYSVSREKKERFSLILESASTNQTSMYLCASSGQWGLQGKGETQYFGPGTRLLVL.

This clonotype was counted a few times. The gene calls are TRBV4-2 and TRBJ2-1; D not certain. The CDR3 has 13 residues. V lost 0 bases and J 8 bases, leaving 8 bases between the germline ends. Per germline, CDR1 LGHNA and CDR2 YNFKEQ. CDR3 DNA sequence: TGTGCCAGCAGCCAAGATAGGACCGATGAGCAGTTCTTC. Translated, it gives CASSQDRTDEQFF.

This clonotype was detected a few times. The CDR3: CASSLGGLREKLFF. CDR3 nucleotides: TGTGCCAGCAGCTTAGGGGGGCTTCGGGAAAAACTGTTTTTT. The chain links TRBV7-8 to TRBJ1-4; perhaps TRBD1 as D (6 bases). Trimming removed 1 base at V and 8 bases at J, with 11 bases between. The CDR3 loop spans 14 amino acids. Germline assignment: CDR1 SGHVS and CDR2 FQNEAQ. Full variable domain (rest looked up from reference TRBV7-8 and TRBJ1-4): GAGVSQSPRYKVAKRGQDVALRCDPISGHVSLFWYQQALGQGPEFLTYFQNEAQLDKSGLPSDRFFAERPEGSVSTLKIQRTQQEDSAVYLCASSLGGLREKLFFGSGTQLSVL.

The genes are TRBV30 and TRBJ1-1, with D possibly being TRBD1 (6 bases). The V gene's germline CDR1 is GTSNPN and CDR2 SVGIG (reference sequence). The CDR3 is 12 amino acids. With 3 bases removed from V and 10 bases from J, the gap between germline ends came to 15 bases. CDR3 DNA sequence: TGTGCCTGGAGCCCCGGGGGCTTAGGAGCTTTCTTT. Its translation is CAWSPGGLGAFF.

The chain uses TRBV4-1 and TRBJ2-4; TRBD2 matches at 13 bases. The V and J ends lost 0 bases and 13 bases, in that order; junction bases with no gene match: 12. Germline V gene lookup returns CDR1 MGHRA and CDR2 YSYEKL. The CDR3 contains 17 residues. The CDR3 is CASSQEPGLAGVNEQYF. As DNA, the CDR3 is TGCGCCAGCAGCCAAGAACCAGGACTAGCGGGAGTCAATGAGCAGTACTTC.

The J gene is TRBJ2-7, the V gene TRBV11-2; 9 bases agree with TRBD2. Trimming at V came to 8 bases and at J to 2 bases, leaving 7 bases not matched to a gene. The germline V gene has CDR1 SGHAT and CDR2 FQNNGV. This CDR3 has 14 amino acids. CDR3 sequence (DNA): TGTGCCAGCGCGGGACTAGCTCGACCCTACGAGCAGTACTTC. It encodes CASAGLARPYEQYF.

The rearrangement joins TRBV2 to TRBJ1-4; D unclear. Per germline, CDR1 SNHLY and CDR2 FYNNEI. CDR3 length equals 16 residues. Trimming pared 0 bases from V and 8 bases from J, leaving 16 bases between. CDR3 residues: CASSEADTYNGEKLFF. In DNA form, the CDR3 reads TGTGCCAGCAGTGAAGCTGACACCTACAATGGGGAAAAACTGTTTTTT.

The rearrangement joins TRBV20-1 to TRBJ2-5; no firm D call. Between the trimmed V and J ends, which lost 6 bases and 1 base, there was a span of 9 bases. The germline CDR1 and CDR2 sequences are DFQATT and SNEGSKA (reference sequence). CDR3 length: 12 residues. CDR3 nucleotide sequence: TGCAGTGCCCTATCCATCCAAGAGACCCAGTACTTC. Its translation is CSALSIQETQYF.

Only a few counts were recorded for this clonotype. The chain carries TRBV10-3 and TRBJ2-2, with D tentatively TRBD1 or TRBD2 (7 bases each). The CDR3 runs 15 residues. Germline V gene sequence: CDR1 ENHRY, CDR2 SYGVKD. V was clipped by 10 bases and J by 1 base, with 16 bases between them. The CDR3 here is CATRSGTENTGELFF. CDR3 sequence (DNA): TGTGCCACTCGGAGCGGGACAGAGAACACCGGGGAGCTGTTTTTT.

The rearrangement links TRBV30 to TRBJ2-3; the D is unclear. Looked up from germline, CDR1 is GTSNPN and CDR2 is SVGIG (reference sequence). The CDR3 totals 13 residues. V lost 2 bases to trimming and J lost 2 bases, with 8 bases between them. The CDR3 coding sequence is TGTGCCTGGAGTAGACCTCTCACAGATACGCAGTATTTT. This encodes CAWSRPLTDTQYF.

V usage is TRBV12-5 and J usage is TRBJ2-1; a weak D match, TRBD1 (6 bases). Germline values: CDR1 LGHNT, CDR2 FRNRAP. This CDR3 is 13 amino acids long. V was trimmed by 6 bases and J by 6 bases, leaving 12 bases between them. The CDR3 DNA reads TGTGCTAGTGGGGACAGAATAGGCAATGAGCAGTTCTTC. Its translation: CASGDRIGNEQFF.

The CDR3 region is CASTVTSSEAFF. Here the CDR3 DNA reads TGTGCCAGCACGGTGACCTCCTCTGAAGCTTTCTTT. The J gene is TRBJ1-1, the V gene TRBV2; unclear D gene. Trimming removed 7 bases at V and 6 bases at J, with 12 bases between. Germline V gives CDR1 SNHLY, CDR2 FYNNEI. The CDR3 has 12 amino acids.

This clonotype was recorded a few times. V gene TRBV20-1 combines with J gene TRBJ2-1; possible D gene TRBD2, 6 bases. Germline assignment: CDR1 DFQATT and CDR2 SNEGSKA (reference sequence). The length of the CDR3 is 14 residues. The germline V and J ends were trimmed by 5 bases and 7 bases, with 18 bases remaining between them. This CDR3 reads CSAYPRRDRNEQFF. CDR3 bases: TGCAGTGCTTACCCCCGGAGGGATCGTAATGAGCAGTTCTTC.

Worth noting for this clonotype: Germline is not matched at one junction end, which may reflect a read error. The rearrangement joins TRBV5-1 to TRBJ2-3; 9 bases are shared with TRBD1. This CDR3 region has 15 residues. Germline V gives CDR1 SGHRS, CDR2 YFSETQ. The CDR3 sequence is CAGSLPGQGTDTQYF. The CDR3 DNA sequence: TGCGCCGGCAGCCTTCCGGGACAGGGAACAGATACGCAGTATTTT.

This clonotype was counted at least ten times. The chain recombines TRBV20-1 with TRBJ2-1; either TRBD1 or TRBD2 may fit D (5 bases each). V was cut by 3 bases and J by 5 bases, with 17 bases left in between. Germline CDR1 DFQATT, CDR2 SNEGSKA (reference sequence). The CDR3 loop spans 15 amino acids. The CDR3: CSASGGGPVDNEQFF. CDR3 DNA: TGCAGTGCTAGTGGTGGGGGACCCGTGGACAATGAGCAGTTCTTC.

This clonotype was counted only a few times. The CDR3 nucleotides read TGTGCCAGCAGCAGGGGACCCCGAAGCACCCAGCATTTT. Amino acids: CASSRGPRSTQHF. The chain couples TRBV5-6 to TRBJ1-5, with TRBD1 as a possible D gene (5 bases). Per the germline V gene, CDR1 is SGHDT and CDR2 is YYEEEE. V lost 4 bases and J lost 11, with 16 bases in between. The CDR3 runs 13 residues.

This clonotype has only a few counts. The chain combines TRBV10-3 with TRBJ2-3, with 11 bases identical to TRBD2. The CDR3 length is 14 residues. Per the germline V gene, CDR1 is ENHRY and CDR2 is SYGVKD. Germline trimming cut 10 bases from V and 4 bases from J; bases unmatched to any gene: 7. CDR3 loop: CATGGTSGSDTQYF. DNA for the CDR3: TGTGCCACGGGGGGGACTAGCGGTTCAGATACGCAGTATTTT.

This clonotype was counted at least ten times. The V and J genes are TRBV9 and TRBJ1-2, with TRBD1 identical over 12 bases. The CDR3 sequence is 15 residues long. The germline gives CDR1 SGDLS, CDR2 YYNGEE. V shed 3 bases and J 4 bases; nucleotides not matched to a gene: 4. CDR3 region: CASSARDRGLYGYTF. CDR3 nucleotides: TGTGCCAGCAGCGCCCGGGACAGGGGGCTCTATGGCTACACCTTC.

The CDR3 spells CASSKGGKETSGTNWVPQQYF. The CDR3 bases are TGTGCCAGCAGCAAAGGGGGGAAGGAGACTAGCGGGACGAACTGGGTGCCCCAGCAGTACTTC. V and J are TRBV21-1 and TRBJ2-7; whether TRBD2, the table's D call, matches the DNA was not checked. TRBV21-1 counts as a pseudogene. This CDR3 is 21 amino acids long.

Of note for this clonotype: One end of the junction is discordant with germline, which a read error may explain. This chain connects TRBV20-1 to TRBJ1-2; 7 nucleotides line up with TRBD1. Germline-derived CDR1 and CDR2 are DFQATT and SNEGSKA (reference sequence). This CDR3 has 14 residues. CDR3 region: CGASEGALSYGYTF. In nucleotides, the CDR3 is TGCGGTGCTAGTGAGGGGGCCCTTTCCTATGGCTACACCTTC.

The chain links TRBV14 to TRBJ2-5, with D perhaps TRBD2 (6 bases). Per germline, CDR1 SGHDN and CDR2 FVKESK. The CDR3 covers 15 residues. V was pared by 0 bases and J by 5 bases, with 13 bases between. CDR3 in DNA: TGTGCCAGCAGCCAAGATAGGGCGGGGCAGGAGACCCAGTACTTC. Translating it yields CASSQDRAGQETQYF.

This chain joins TRBV20-1 and TRBJ1-5; the D gene is possibly TRBD1 (6 bases). Between the trimmed V and J ends, which lost 8 bases and 4 bases, there was a span of 12 bases. Germline CDR1 and CDR2: DFQATT and SNEGSKA (reference sequence). CDR3 length: 12 residues. The CDR3 loop reads CSPDRRNQPQHF. The DNA of the CDR3 is TGCAGTCCGGACAGACGAAATCAGCCCCAGCATTTT.

This clonotype has just one count. The chain employs TRBV20-1 and TRBJ1-1, with 8 nucleotides matching TRBD1. Per the germline V gene, CDR1 is DFQATT and CDR2 is SNEGSKA (reference sequence). The CDR3 length is 13 residues. V was pared by 2 bases and J by 3 bases, with 2 bases of the junction left unmatched. Here the CDR3 reads CSARPTGDTEAFF. DNA for the CDR3: TGCAGTGCTAGACCGACAGGGGACACTGAAGCTTTCTTT.

For this clonotype: One end of the junction varies from germline; a read error may be responsible. The J gene is TRBJ2-2, the V gene TRBV6-1, with D possibly matching TRBD2 (5 bases). CDR3 length equals 15 residues. CDR1 MNHNS and CDR2 SASEGT come from the germline V gene. The CDR3 DNA reads as TGCGCCGGCAGTGAACGAACATCGGGGATCGCGGAGCTGTTTTTT. It codes for CAGSERTSGIAELFF.

The gene calls are TRBV14 and TRBJ2-1; TRBD2 is a possible D gene (5 bases). The germline gives CDR1 SGHDN, CDR2 FVKESK. Trimming left V 0 bases short and J 1 base short, with 13 bases between. This CDR3 contains 17 residues. In DNA, the CDR3 is TGTGCCAGCAGCCAAGATTCCCTAGCTCGGTCCTACAATGAGCAGTTCTTC. Protein product: CASSQDSLARSYNEQFF.

On this clonotype itself: Sequence at one end of the junction differs from germline and may be a read error. The V gene is TRBV28, the J gene TRBJ2-3; D gene unclear. CDR1 MDHEN and CDR2 SYDVKM come from the germline V gene. There are 11 residues in the CDR3. Written as DNA, the CDR3 is TGTGCCTGCAGTTTTCGAGATACGCAGTATTTT. Its protein product is CACSFRDTQYF. The whole variable domain, remainder taken from reference TRBV28 and TRBJ2-3, is DVKVTQSSRYLVKRTGEKVFLECVQDMDHENMFWYRQDPGLGLRLIYFSYDVKMKEKGDIPEGYSVSREKKERFSLILESASTNQTSMYLCACSFRDTQYFGPGTRLTVL.

This clonotype has a handful of counts. This chain connects TRBV18 to TRBJ2-7, with TRBD1 identical over 10 bases. The J call may not be correct, given that the DNA end is closer to TRBJ2-5. This CDR3 has 16 residues. The V gene's germline CDR1 is KGHSH and CDR2 LQKENI. CDR3 DNA sequence: TGTGCCAGCTCAAGACAGGGGGCGGCGGTATACGGGACCCAGTACTTC. It translates to CASSRQGAAVYGTQYF.